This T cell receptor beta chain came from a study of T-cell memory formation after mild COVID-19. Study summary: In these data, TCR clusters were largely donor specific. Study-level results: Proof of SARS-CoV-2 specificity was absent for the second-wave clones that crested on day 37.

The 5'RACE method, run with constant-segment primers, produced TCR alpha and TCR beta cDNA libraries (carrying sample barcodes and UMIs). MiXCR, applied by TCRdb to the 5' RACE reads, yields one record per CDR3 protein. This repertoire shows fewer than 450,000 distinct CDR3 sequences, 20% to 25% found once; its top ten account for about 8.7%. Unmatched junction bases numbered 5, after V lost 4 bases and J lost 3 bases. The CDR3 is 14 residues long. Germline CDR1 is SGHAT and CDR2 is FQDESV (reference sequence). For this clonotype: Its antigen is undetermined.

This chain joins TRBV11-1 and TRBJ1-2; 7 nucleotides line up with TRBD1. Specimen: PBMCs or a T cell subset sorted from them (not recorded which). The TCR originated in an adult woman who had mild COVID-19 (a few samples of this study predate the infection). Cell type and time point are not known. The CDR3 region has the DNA TGTGCCAGCAGCTCCTTGCAGGGGGACTATGGCTACACCTTC. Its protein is CASSSLQGDYGYTF.